The rows below give T cell receptor beta chains drawn from one sample of a study of blood T cell repertoires in COVID-19. The repertoire was sequenced with immunoSEQ multiplex PCR; TCRdb's copy has only in-frame clones and lacks some. Among approximately 94,000 clones, just over 85% were seen once, and the ten largest hold roughly 5%. Material for sequencing was peripheral blood. The source of these receptors is a human donor in a cohort sampled during active COVID-19. The CDR3 runs from the conserved cysteine through the conserved F or W. The D gene is left open where the match is weak. A clone size is listed for some rows: how often the clone was seen (once, few, many), or a class if it is expanded.

clone size: -; J gene: TRBJ2-1; CDR3 length: 11; D gene: -; V gene: TRBV28; CDR3 DNA: TGTGCCAGCAGTCCCCGACTAGAGCAGTTCTTC; CDR3 protein: CASSPRLEQFF
clone size: -; J gene: TRBJ2-3; CDR3 length: 13; D gene: -; V gene: TRBV6-5; CDR3 DNA: TGTGCCAGTGTCCGGGCCGGGGTAGATACGCAGTATTTT; CDR3 protein: CASVRAGVDTQYF
clone size: few; J gene: TRBJ1-2; CDR3 length: 15; D gene: -; V gene: TRBV10-3; CDR3 DNA: TGTGCCATCAGTGAGTCCGTGACAGCGAACTATGGCTACACCTTC; CDR3 protein: CAISESVTANYGYTF
clone size: -; J gene: TRBJ2-3; CDR3 length: 13; D gene: -; V gene: TRBV28; CDR3 DNA: TGTGCCAGCAATGGACAGATCACAGATACGCAGTATTTT; CDR3 protein: CASNGQITDTQYF
clone size: -; J gene: TRBJ2-1; CDR3 length: 16; D gene: TRBD2; V gene: TRBV28; CDR3 DNA: TGTGCCAGCAGTTTACCTACTAGCGGGACTGACAATGAGCAGTTCTTC; CDR3 protein: CASSLPTSGTDNEQFF
clone size: -; J gene: TRBJ2-1; CDR3 length: 15; D gene: TRBD2; V gene: TRBV7-9; CDR3 DNA: TGTGCCAGCAGCTTAGTCGGGACTAGTGGCGATGAGCAGTTCTTC; CDR3 protein: CASSLVGTSGDEQFF
clone size: -; J gene: TRBJ2-7; CDR3 length: 14; D gene: -; V gene: TRBV5-1; CDR3 DNA: TGCGCCAGCAGCTCCGAGCGGACCACCTACGAGCAGTACTTC; CDR3 protein: CASSSERTTYEQYF
clone size: -; J gene: TRBJ1-1; CDR3 length: 13; D gene: -; V gene: TRBV7-6; CDR3 DNA: TGTGCCAGCAGCGGCTCAGTGAACACTGAAGCTTTCTTT; CDR3 protein: CASSGSVNTEAFF
clone size: -; J gene: TRBJ2-1; CDR3 length: 16; D gene: -; V gene: TRBV4-1; CDR3 DNA: TGCGCCAGCAGCCCTCCCCCCAAGACAGAATACAATGAGCAGTTCTTC; CDR3 protein: CASSPPPKTEYNEQFF
clone size: -; J gene: TRBJ2-7; CDR3 length: 17; D gene: TRBD2; V gene: TRBV4-1; CDR3 DNA: TGCGCCAGCAGCCAAGATCCCACTAGCGGGAGATCCTACGAGCAGTACTTC; CDR3 protein: CASSQDPTSGRSYEQYF
clone size: -; J gene: TRBJ2-2; CDR3 length: 14; D gene: -; V gene: TRBV27; CDR3 DNA: TGTGCCAGCAGGAAAAAGGGGGACACCGGGGAGCTGTTTTTT; CDR3 protein: CASRKKGDTGELFF
clone size: -; J gene: TRBJ2-3; CDR3 length: 11; D gene: -; V gene: TRBV28; CDR3 DNA: TGTGCCACTCACCGGGCAGATACGCAGTATTTT; CDR3 protein: CATHRADTQYF
clone size: -; J gene: TRBJ2-2; CDR3 length: 15; D gene: TRBD2; V gene: TRBV4-1; CDR3 DNA: TGCGCCAGCAGCCAGCCTAGCGGGCAGCCCGGGGAGCTGTTTTTT; CDR3 protein: CASSQPSGQPGELFF
clone size: -; J gene: TRBJ1-2; CDR3 length: 13; D gene: -; V gene: TRBV28; CDR3 DNA: TGTGCCGGGGAACTAGCCGGAAATGGTGGCTACACCTTC; CDR3 protein: CAGELAGNGGYTF
clone size: -; J gene: TRBJ2-7; CDR3 length: 15; D gene: TRBD2; V gene: TRBV27; CDR3 DNA: TGTGCCAGCAGTTGGGGACTAGCGGGGGGATACGAGCAGTACTTC; CDR3 protein: CASSWGLAGGYEQYF
clone size: -; J gene: TRBJ1-5; CDR3 length: 20; D gene: -; V gene: TRBV12-2; CDR3 DNA: TGTGCAAGTCGCTTAAAACCGAGAAGCAGGACTTTCTGCTGTTATCAGCCCCAGCATTTT; CDR3 protein: CASRLKPRSRTFCCYQPQHF
clone size: -; J gene: TRBJ1-3; CDR3 length: 13; D gene: -; V gene: TRBV7-2; CDR3 DNA: TGTGCCAGCAGCCCTACGATCGGAAACACCATATATTTT; CDR3 protein: CASSPTIGNTIYF
clone size: -; J gene: TRBJ2-7; CDR3 length: 15; D gene: TRBD1; V gene: TRBV27; CDR3 DNA: TGTGCCAGCAGCCCTGACAGGGGCCGCTTTGACGAGCAGTACTTC; CDR3 protein: CASSPDRGRFDEQYF
clone size: -; J gene: TRBJ1-2; CDR3 length: 15; D gene: TRBD1; V gene: TRBV7-2; CDR3 DNA: TGTGCCAGCAGCTACCTAAGGACAGGGAGTAGTGGCTACACCTTC; CDR3 protein: CASSYLRTGSSGYTF
clone size: -; J gene: TRBJ1-5; CDR3 length: 14; D gene: -; V gene: TRBV18; CDR3 DNA: TGTGCCAGCTCAATTTCCGGGAGCAATCAGCCCCAGCATTTT; CDR3 protein: CASSISGSNQPQHF
clone size: -; J gene: TRBJ1-2; CDR3 length: 17; D gene: TRBD1; V gene: TRBV28; CDR3 DNA: TGTGCCAGCAGTTCCCTCGGGACAGGGCTCCCCTTGGGTGGCTACACCTTC; CDR3 protein: CASSSLGTGLPLGGYTF
clone size: few; J gene: TRBJ1-4; CDR3 length: 15; D gene: -; V gene: TRBV7-9; CDR3 DNA: TGTGCCAGCAGCTTAGAACAGGGCAGAAATGAAAAACTGTTTTTT; CDR3 protein: CASSLEQGRNEKLFF
clone size: -; J gene: TRBJ1-2; CDR3 length: 14; D gene: TRBD1; V gene: TRBV6-2/TRBV6-3; CDR3 DNA: TGTGCCAGCAGTTACTCGGGACAGAACTATGGCTACACCTTC; CDR3 protein: CASSYSGQNYGYTF
clone size: once; J gene: TRBJ2-7; CDR3 length: 14; D gene: TRBD2; V gene: TRBV14; CDR3 DNA: TGTGCCAGCAGCCAGGTGACTAGCGCCTACGAGCAGTACTTC; CDR3 protein: CASSQVTSAYEQYF
clone size: once; J gene: TRBJ1-4; CDR3 length: 16; D gene: TRBD1; V gene: TRBV4-3; CDR3 DNA: TGCGCCAGCAGCCAGGGGACAGGGGGCCCACGGGAAAAACTGTTTTTT; CDR3 protein: CASSQGTGGPREKLFF
clone size: -; J gene: TRBJ2-2; CDR3 length: 13; D gene: -; V gene: TRBV27; CDR3 DNA: TGTGCCAGCACCCGGGGGAACACCGGGGAGCTGTTTTTT; CDR3 protein: CASTRGNTGELFF
clone size: -; J gene: TRBJ2-3; CDR3 length: 19; D gene: TRBD2; V gene: TRBV5-1; CDR3 DNA: TGCGCCAGCAGCTTCGCCGGGACTAGCGGGAGGACTAGCACAGATACGCAGTATTTT; CDR3 protein: CASSFAGTSGRTSTDTQYF
clone size: -; J gene: TRBJ1-3; CDR3 length: 16; D gene: -; V gene: TRBV5-1; CDR3 DNA: TGCGCCAGCAGCTTACCGGGTCAGAGCTCTGGAAACACCATATATTTT; CDR3 protein: CASSLPGQSSGNTIYF
clone size: -; J gene: TRBJ2-2; CDR3 length: 15; D gene: TRBD1; V gene: TRBV6-6; CDR3 DNA: TGTGCCAGCAGCCGGGACAGGGGGGGCACCGGGGAGCTGTTTTTT; CDR3 protein: CASSRDRGGTGELFF
clone size: -; J gene: TRBJ2-1; CDR3 length: 12; D gene: -; V gene: TRBV25-1; CDR3 DNA: TGTGCCACTTCAACTCTCTACAATGAGCAGTTCTTC; CDR3 protein: CATSTLYNEQFF
clone size: -; J gene: TRBJ2-7; CDR3 length: 18; D gene: -; V gene: TRBV12-2; CDR3 DNA: TGTGCAAGTCGCTTAGCGGGATCAACTAGCGGGAGGTTTCCCGAGCAGTACTTC; CDR3 protein: CASRLAGSTSGRFPEQYF
clone size: -; J gene: TRBJ1-5; CDR3 length: 13; D gene: -; V gene: TRBV29-1; CDR3 DNA: TGCAGCGTTGAAGAACAGGCTAATCAGCCCCAGCATTTT; CDR3 protein: CSVEEQANQPQHF
clone size: -; J gene: TRBJ1-2; CDR3 length: 15; D gene: TRBD1; V gene: TRBV10-1; CDR3 DNA: TGCGCCAGCAGTGACCCTCGGACAGGAATCTATGGCTACACCTTC; CDR3 protein: CASSDPRTGIYGYTF
clone size: few; J gene: TRBJ1-5; CDR3 length: 15; D gene: TRBD1; V gene: TRBV6-6; CDR3 DNA: TGTGCCAGCAGTTACTCGGGACAGGGTCCTTGGCCCCAGCATTTT; CDR3 protein: CASSYSGQGPWPQHF
clone size: -; J gene: TRBJ2-2; CDR3 length: 15; D gene: TRBD2; V gene: TRBV18; CDR3 DNA: TGTGCCAGCTCACGCAGGGCGGGAGACACCGGGGAGCTGTTTTTT; CDR3 protein: CASSRRAGDTGELFF
clone size: -; J gene: TRBJ1-5; CDR3 length: 14; D gene: -; V gene: TRBV27; CDR3 DNA: TGTGCCAGCAGTTTATCCGGGTTCAATCAGCCCCAGCATTTT; CDR3 protein: CASSLSGFNQPQHF
clone size: once; J gene: TRBJ2-7; CDR3 length: 15; D gene: TRBD1; V gene: TRBV18; CDR3 DNA: TGTGCCAGCTCCCACATACAGGGGGAAGGGGTCGAGCAGTACTTC; CDR3 protein: CASSHIQGEGVEQYF
clone size: -; J gene: TRBJ2-1; CDR3 length: 17; D gene: TRBD2; V gene: TRBV5-5; CDR3 DNA: TGTGCCAGCAGCTTGGTTAGCGGGAGGCTCCCTTTAAATGAGCAGTTCTTC; CDR3 protein: CASSLVSGRLPLNEQFF
clone size: -; J gene: TRBJ2-3; CDR3 length: 17; D gene: TRBD2; V gene: TRBV9; CDR3 DNA: TGTGCCAGCAGCGTAGGTAGCGGGACTAGCGGCACAGATACGCAGTATTTT; CDR3 protein: CASSVGSGTSGTDTQYF
clone size: once; J gene: TRBJ2-1; CDR3 length: 15; D gene: TRBD1; V gene: TRBV16; CDR3 DNA: TGTGCCAGCAGTCAGAACAGGGGACACATCAATGAGCAGTTCTTC; CDR3 protein: CASSQNRGHINEQFF
clone size: -; J gene: TRBJ2-5; CDR3 length: 16; D gene: -; V gene: TRBV5-1; CDR3 DNA: TGCGCCAGCAGCTCCCAGGTTGTCAGGGAAGGGGAGACCCAGTACTTC; CDR3 protein: CASSSQVVREGETQYF
clone size: -; J gene: TRBJ2-1; CDR3 length: 13; D gene: -; V gene: TRBV5-1; CDR3 DNA: TGCGCCAGCAGCTTGGCGAGCCCGTGGGAGCAGTTCTTC; CDR3 protein: CASSLASPWEQFF
clone size: once; J gene: TRBJ2-2; CDR3 length: 16; D gene: -; V gene: TRBV5-1; CDR3 DNA: TGCGCCAGCAGCGAATTCGCCCGCGGGAACACCGGGGAGCTGTTTTTT; CDR3 protein: CASSEFARGNTGELFF
clone size: once; J gene: TRBJ2-1; CDR3 length: 17; D gene: TRBD2; V gene: TRBV5-5; CDR3 DNA: TGTGCCAGCAGCGACTTCTCCGGGACTAGCTCCTACAATGAGCAGTTCTTC; CDR3 protein: CASSDFSGTSSYNEQFF
clone size: -; J gene: TRBJ1-1; CDR3 length: 15; D gene: -; V gene: TRBV14; CDR3 DNA: TGTGCCAGCAGCCAAGAGGGACACCCATACACTGAAGCTTTCTTT; CDR3 protein: CASSQEGHPYTEAFF
clone size: -; J gene: TRBJ1-6; CDR3 length: 14; D gene: TRBD1; V gene: TRBV30; CDR3 DNA: TGTGCCTGGAATATGGGACAGGCGAATTCACCCCTCCACTTT; CDR3 protein: CAWNMGQANSPLHF
clone size: few; J gene: TRBJ1-1; CDR3 length: 14; D gene: TRBD1; V gene: TRBV2; CDR3 DNA: TGTGCCAGCAGTCCGACAGGGTCGAACACTGAAGCTTTCTTT; CDR3 protein: CASSPTGSNTEAFF
clone size: -; J gene: TRBJ2-1; CDR3 length: 13; D gene: -; V gene: TRBV28; CDR3 DNA: TGTGCCAGCAGTCGGTCAACGGGACATTGGCAGTTCTTC; CDR3 protein: CASSRSTGHWQFF
clone size: -; J gene: TRBJ1-1; CDR3 length: 13; D gene: -; V gene: TRBV5-4; CDR3 DNA: TGTGCCAGCAGCTTAGCGGTTAACACTGAAGCTTTCTTT; CDR3 protein: CASSLAVNTEAFF
clone size: -; J gene: TRBJ2-3; CDR3 length: 17; D gene: -; V gene: TRBV7-2; CDR3 DNA: TGTGCCAGCAGCTTCTTGGGGGGTACCATCCCGTTAGATACGCAGTATTTT; CDR3 protein: CASSFLGGTIPLDTQYF
clone size: -; J gene: TRBJ1-1; CDR3 length: 16; D gene: -; V gene: TRBV9; CDR3 DNA: TGTGCCAGCAGCGTAGGACCCGGGTTCGGAGGCACTGAAGCTTTCTTT; CDR3 protein: CASSVGPGFGGTEAFF
clone size: -; J gene: TRBJ2-1; CDR3 length: 11; D gene: -; V gene: TRBV30; CDR3 DNA: TGTGCCTGGAGTGTAGGGGCAGAGGAGTTCTTC; CDR3 protein: CAWSVGAEEFF
clone size: -; J gene: TRBJ2-7; CDR3 length: 16; D gene: TRBD1; V gene: TRBV7-6; CDR3 DNA: TGTGCCAGCAGCCAGGGGCAGGGGGCGATTTCCTACGAGCAGTACTTC; CDR3 protein: CASSQGQGAISYEQYF
clone size: -; J gene: TRBJ2-1; CDR3 length: 15; D gene: TRBD2; V gene: TRBV18; CDR3 DNA: TGTGCCAGCTCACCACCCTCTCAGGCGGGGGATGAGCAGTTCTTC; CDR3 protein: CASSPPSQAGDEQFF